This T cell receptor (beta chain) was identified in a study of CD8+ T cells in alopecia areata. Study information: Treated patients swallowed 5 to 10 mg of oral tofacitinib twice daily.

Treatment of the sample: oral pan-JAK inhibitor, 5-10 mg twice daily. Extraction of RNA preceded its reverse transcription into cDNA, which served as the sequencing template. Measured with immunoSEQ multiplex PCR; TCRdb has only the in-frame clones, and not every one. The sample consists of around 150,000 clones, around 60% of them appearing once. The study, taken as a whole, reports: Scalp specimens additionally yield sequences from normal skin's resident alphabeta T cells. Against the mouse data, patients shared TCRs less clearly, possibly for HLA reasons. For patients receiving tofacitinib, scalp clonality and expanded CD8+ clones among the top 100 significantly decreased.

Worth noting for this clone: The antigen is undetermined.

The source material was CD4+ T cells sorted from blood, sampled at week 24, from a patient treated with tofacitinib. The receptor comes from a human donor with alopecia areata.

DNA for the CDR3: TGCGCCAGCAGCGTCGGTCAACAAGGGCAGCCCCAGCATTTT. This translates into CASSVGQQGQPQHF. The chain combines TRBV5-1 with TRBJ1-5; no firm D call. CDR3 length: 14 amino acids. Germline V CDR1 and CDR2: SGHRS, YFSETQ. Trimming removed 4 bases at V and 7 bases at J, with 15 bases between.